Below, 14 T cell receptor beta chains from the same sample are listed, as sequenced in a study of cytomegalovirus exposure and HLA in healthy donors. In the PCR, 60 Vbeta and 13 Jbeta primers were used. The repertoire was sequenced with immunoSEQ multiplex PCR; TCRdb's copy has only in-frame clones and lacks some. The sample table includes around 210,000 clones. Sequencing was performed on PBMCs. The receptors originated from a girl aged 2-10 years in good health and CMV-seropositive.

CDR3: CASSYEGSADTQYF. The CDR3 DNA follows: TGTGCCAGCAGTTATGAAGGGAGTGCAGATACGCAGTATTTT. This rearrangement joins TRBV6-5 to TRBJ2-3; maybe TRBD2 (5 bases). There are 14 residues in the CDR3. V was cut by 3 bases and J by 4 bases, with 11 bases left in between. Germline CDR1 MNHEY, CDR2 SVGAGI.

The chain combines TRBV5-1 with TRBJ2-2, with 9 bases fitting TRBD1. With V trimmed by 6 bases and J by 5 bases, 17 bases remained unmatched. This CDR3 has 18 amino acids. Germline lookup yields CDR1 SGHRS and CDR2 YFSETQ. The CDR3 here is CASTQSAGGQGITGELFF. CDR3 nucleotides: TGCGCCAGCACCCAATCAGCAGGAGGACAGGGGATTACCGGGGAGCTGTTTTTT. Based on the CDR3 plus reference TRBV5-1 and TRBJ2-2, the full variable domain is KAGVTQTPRYLIKTRGQQVTLSCSPISGHRSVSWYQQTPGQGLQFLFEYFSETQRNKGNFPGRFSGRQFSNSRSEMNVSTLELGDSALYLCASTQSAGGQGITGELFFGEGSRLTVL.

Of note for this clone: This sample includes further DNA sequences coding for the same CDR3. The rearrangement uses TRBV5-4 and TRBJ2-3; 8 bases map to TRBD2. The trim removed 0 bases at V and 0 bases at J, leaving 0 bases unmatched. The CDR3 loop spans 15 amino acids. Per germline, CDR1 SGHNT and CDR2 YYREEE (reference sequence). The DNA of the CDR3 is TGTGCCAGCAGCTTGGCTAGCGGGAGCACAGATACGCAGTATTTT. Its translation is CASSLASGSTDTQYF.

The DNA for the CDR3 is TGTGCCAGTAGTATGGGGGGAACTAATGAAAAACTGTTTTTT. It translates to CASSMGGTNEKLFF. The rearrangement links TRBV19 to TRBJ1-4, with a tentative D call TRBD1 (5 bases). This CDR3 is built from 14 residues. Germline V gene lookup returns CDR1 LNHDA and CDR2 SQIVND (reference sequence). The ends were cut back, 3 bases at V and 1 base at J, with 6 bases in the middle.

The gene calls are TRBV28 and TRBJ1-2, with D tentatively TRBD1 (5 bases). CDR1 and CDR2 from the germline V gene are MDHEN and SYDVKM. The V end was cut by 7 bases, the J end by 6 bases, with 21 bases between. The CDR3 runs 15 residues. CDR3 loop: CASKFRVPSTDGYTF. DNA for the CDR3: TGTGCCAGCAAGTTTAGAGTTCCTTCGACAGATGGCTACACCTTC.

This chain links TRBV10-3 with TRBJ2-7; 11 bases align to TRBD2. The CDR3 covers 16 residues. Trimming cost V 7 bases and J 3 bases; bases outside gene matches: 11. CDR1 and CDR2 from the germline V gene are ENHRY and SYGVKD. The chain's CDR3 is CAITAGTSGLGYEQYF. The CDR3 region has the DNA TGTGCCATCACTGCGGGGACTAGCGGTCTAGGCTACGAGCAGTACTTC.

The gene calls are TRBV6-1 and TRBJ2-7, with 7 positions matching TRBD2. The V gene's germline CDR1 is MNHNS and CDR2 SASEGT. There are 11 residues in the CDR3. Trimming took 7 bases from V and 3 from J; bases not matched to a gene: 0. This chain's CDR3 is CASKRGYEQYF. The CDR3, as DNA: TGTGCCAGCAAGCGGGGCTACGAGCAGTACTTC.

This chain connects TRBV28 to TRBJ1-5, with 7 nucleotides matching TRBD1. Trimming removed 2 bases from V and 3 bases from J; junction bases left unmatched: 10. CDR1 and CDR2 from the germline V gene are MDHEN and SYDVKM. The CDR3 extends over 17 amino acids. CDR3 in amino acids: CASSLPKQGTHNQPQHF. CDR3 in DNA: TGTGCCAGCAGTTTACCGAAACAGGGGACGCACAATCAGCCCCAGCATTTT.

This rearrangement joins TRBV19 to TRBJ1-3; D not certain. The ends were cut back, 5 bases at V and 4 bases at J, with 9 bases in the middle. Germline V gives CDR1 LNHDA, CDR2 SQIVND (reference sequence). The CDR3 consists of 13 residues. CDR3 loop: CASSPKRGNTIYF. In DNA form, the CDR3 reads TGTGCCAGTAGTCCCAAACGGGGAAACACCATATATTTT.

The chain carries TRBV7-9 and TRBJ2-2; 9 nucleotides line up with TRBD2. The junction had 4 bases not matched to a gene; V was cut back by 5 bases and J by 0 bases. The length of the CDR3 is 16 residues. From germline, CDR1 is SEHNR and CDR2 FQNEAQ (reference sequence). In DNA form, the CDR3 reads TGTGCCAGCAGCCCCCTAGCGGGATCGAACACCGGGGAGCTGTTTTTT. Residues: CASSPLAGSNTGELFF.

The chain recombines TRBV10-1 with TRBJ1-2; D gene unclear. The germline gives CDR1 WNHNN, CDR2 SYGVQD (reference sequence). This CDR3 is built from 15 residues. V lost 0 bases and J lost 4, with 12 bases in between. The CDR3 DNA reads TGCGCCAGCAGTGAGTCGCGATCGAACCCCTATGGCTACACCTTC. This sequence encodes CASSESRSNPYGYTF.

The V gene is TRBV2, the J gene TRBJ2-1; 10 bases are shared with TRBD1. The CDR3 totals 17 residues. V trimming: 5 bases; J trimming: 1 base; junction bases outside the gene matches: 8. Germline V gene lookup returns CDR1 SNHLY and CDR2 FYNNEI. The chain's CDR3 is CASSTSGTGDSYNEQFF. Here the CDR3 DNA reads TGTGCCAGCAGTACATCCGGGACAGGGGATTCCTACAATGAGCAGTTCTTC. Full variable domain (outside the CDR3, taken from reference TRBV2 and TRBJ2-1): EPEVTQTPSHQVTQMGQEVILRCVPISNHLYFYWYRQILGQKVEFLVSFYNNEISEKSEIFDDQFSVERPDGSNFTLKIRSTKLEDSAMYFCASSTSGTGDSYNEQFFGPGTRLTVL.

The rearrangement links TRBV27 to TRBJ2-1; TRBD2 aligns across 12 bases. CDR3 length equals 14 residues. CDR1 is MNHEY, CDR2 SMNVEV, per germline (reference sequence). With 7 bases clipped from V and 8 bases from J, the junction kept 6 bases outside the gene matches. The CDR3 loop reads CASTRLAGVHEQFF. Here the CDR3 DNA reads TGTGCCAGCACGAGACTAGCGGGAGTCCATGAGCAGTTCTTC.

This chain uses TRBV21-1 with TRBJ2-1; the table's D call TRBD2 went unverified against the DNA. TRBV21-1 is annotated as a pseudogene. The CDR3 is 18 residues long. For the CDR3, the DNA is TGTGCCAGCAGCAATTATGGGGGACTAGCGGGAGTTAGACATGAGCAGTTCTTC. Amino acid sequence: CASSNYGGLAGVRHEQFF.